Sequencing of this TCR beta chain was carried out in a study of T cells in localized non-small cell lung cancer. General study results and limits: Peak T cell clonality was found in uninvolved adjacent lung, exceeding tumor. Turning up in adjacent lung were a median approximately 58 of the top 100 tumor clones.

A note on this clone: Its antigen is undetermined.

Trimming cost V 8 bases and J 6 bases; bases outside gene matches: 8. Germline loops: CDR1 SEHNR, CDR2 FQNEAQ (reference sequence). The CDR3 extends over 14 amino acids. The assay was immunoSEQ multiplex PCR, and TCRdb's table has in-frame clones only and misses some. Among 25,000 to 30,000 clones listed, 80% to 85% were seen once. The chain has TRBV7-9 and TRBJ2-1, with TRBD2 identical over 9 bases. This specimen was peripheral blood mononuclear cells, taken before any cancer treatment. This TCR was recovered from a man aged 40 to 70 with stage III lung adenocarcinoma. Written as DNA, the CDR3 is TGTGCCAGCTTTCCAGGCGGGAGGGGCAATGAGCAGTTCTTC. Amino acids: CASFPGGRGNEQFF. The full variable domain, rest sourced from reference TRBV7-9 and TRBJ2-1, is DTGVSQNPRHKITKRGQNVTFRCDPISEHNRLYWYRQTLGQGPEFLTYFQNEAQLEKSRLLSDRFSAERPKGSFSTLEIQRTEQGDSAMYLCASFPGGRGNEQFFGPGTRLTVL.